This T cell receptor beta chain was obtained from a study of cytomegalovirus exposure and HLA in healthy donors. The study's findings and limits: Within the data, a cluster of highly shared sequence variants was likely a sequencing artifact. High sensitivity and specificity were reportedly achieved when the classifier diagnosed cytomegalovirus status. In an earlier analysis, about 87% or about 30%: the productive usage of most TCR beta V segments.

Regarding this clone: Its specificity is unknown.

The PCR contained 60 Vbeta and 13 Jbeta primers. Using immunoSEQ multiplex PCR, the repertoire was profiled, and TCRdb retains in-frame clones only, with some absent. The profile covers 110,000 or so clones, with 70% to 80% appearing a single time and 11% taken by the ten largest. Trimming removed 0 bases at V and 4 bases at J, with 3 bases between. This CDR3 region has 12 residues. Germline V gene data show CDR1 as SGDLS and CDR2 as YYNGEE. Sequencing was done on a sample of PBMCs. This chain links TRBV9 with TRBJ2-3; D not resolved. The source is a woman between 50 and 59 years old in good health and CMV-seropositive. The CDR3 coding sequence is TGTGCCAGCAGCGTAGCAGCAGATACGCAGTATTTT. Its translation: CASSVAADTQYF.